This T cell receptor (beta chain) was identified in a study of Ad26.COV2.S vaccination and SARS-CoV-2 variants. The overall study: The vaccine Ad26.COV2.S was put into the muscle once, or twice with 56 days between.

Germline V gene data show CDR1 as SNHLY and CDR2 as FYNNEI. The CDR3 spans 15 residues. The V end was cut by 7 bases, the J end by 0 bases, with 13 bases between. As to treatment: about 20 received Ad26.COV2.S at low or high dose, single or two shots; a few received placebo; per-sample allocation not given. Specimen acquisition occurred on day 63 following the initial vaccine or placebo injection. Worth noting for this clone: Its antigen is still unknown.

Produced via immunoSEQ multiplex PCR; TCRdb's table is partial and in-frame only. Here the sample spans around 380,000 clones, about 88% being singletons. Findings and caveats of the study: Measurements of TCR breadth and depth may have given underestimates of the total T cell responses. Placebo recipients had lower spike-specific TCR breadth than vaccine recipients.

The chain joins TRBV2 to TRBJ2-4; TRBD1 or TRBD2 may be the D gene (5 bases each). The sequence was collected from a person aged 18-60 years who received the Ad26.COV2.S COVID-19 vaccine or a placebo. Source: peripheral blood, taken in a trial of Ad26.COV2.S vaccine versus placebo. DNA for the CDR3: TGTGCCAGCATCGAAGGGGAGATAGCCAAAAACATTCAGTACTTC. Translation: CASIEGEIAKNIQYF. The full variable domain, with the rest looked up from reference TRBV2 and TRBJ2-4, is EPEVTQTPSHQVTQMGQEVILRCVPISNHLYFYWYRQILGQKVEFLVSFYNNEISEKSEIFDDQFSVERPDGSNFTLKIRSTKLEDSAMYFCASIEGEIAKNIQYFGAGTRLSVL.